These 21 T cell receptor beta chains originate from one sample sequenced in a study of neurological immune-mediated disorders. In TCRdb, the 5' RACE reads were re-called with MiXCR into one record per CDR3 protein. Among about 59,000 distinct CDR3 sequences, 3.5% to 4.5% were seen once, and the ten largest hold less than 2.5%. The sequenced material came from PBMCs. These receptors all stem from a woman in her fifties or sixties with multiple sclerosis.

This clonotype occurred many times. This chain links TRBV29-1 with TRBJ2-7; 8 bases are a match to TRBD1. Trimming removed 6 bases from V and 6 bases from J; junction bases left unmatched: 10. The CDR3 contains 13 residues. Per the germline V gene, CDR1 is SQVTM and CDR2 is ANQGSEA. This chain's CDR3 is CSVEDRVTFEQYF. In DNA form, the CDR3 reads TGCAGCGTCGAGGACAGGGTCACCTTCGAGCAGTACTTC.

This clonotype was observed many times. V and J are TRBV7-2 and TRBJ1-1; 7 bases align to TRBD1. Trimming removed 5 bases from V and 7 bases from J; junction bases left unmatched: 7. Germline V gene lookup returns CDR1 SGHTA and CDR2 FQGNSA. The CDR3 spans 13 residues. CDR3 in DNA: TGTGCCAGCAGCACCCGGGACAGCCTTGAAGCTTTCTTT. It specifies CASSTRDSLEAFF.

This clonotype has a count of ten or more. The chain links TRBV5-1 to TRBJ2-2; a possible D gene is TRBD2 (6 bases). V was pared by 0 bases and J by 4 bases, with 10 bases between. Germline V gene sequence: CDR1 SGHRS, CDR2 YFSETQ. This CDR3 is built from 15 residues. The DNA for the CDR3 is TGCGCCAGCAGCTTGGCTGAAGCGGGCACCGGGGAGCTGTTTTTT. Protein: CASSLAEAGTGELFF. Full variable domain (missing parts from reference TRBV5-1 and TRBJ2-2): KAGVTQTPRYLIKTRGQQVTLSCSPISGHRSVSWYQQTPGQGLQFLFEYFSETQRNKGNFPGRFSGRQFSNSRSEMNVSTLELGDSALYLCASSLAEAGTGELFFGEGSRLTVL.

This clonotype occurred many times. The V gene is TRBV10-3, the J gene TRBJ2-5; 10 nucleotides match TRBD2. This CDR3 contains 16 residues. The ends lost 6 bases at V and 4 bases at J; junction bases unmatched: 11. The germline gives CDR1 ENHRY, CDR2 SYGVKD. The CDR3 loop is CAIRPGLADYAETQYF. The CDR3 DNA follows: TGTGCCATCAGGCCCGGACTAGCGGACTATGCAGAGACCCAGTACTTC.

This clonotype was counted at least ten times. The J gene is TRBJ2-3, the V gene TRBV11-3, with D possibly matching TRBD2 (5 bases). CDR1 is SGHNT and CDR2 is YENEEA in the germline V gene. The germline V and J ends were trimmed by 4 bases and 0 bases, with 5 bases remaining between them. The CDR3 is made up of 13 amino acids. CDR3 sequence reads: CASSWTSTDTQYF. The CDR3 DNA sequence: TGTGCCAGCAGCTGGACTAGCACAGATACGCAGTATTTT.

CDR3 sequence reads: CSVDVPSPRQYF. In nucleotides, the CDR3 is TGCAGCGTTGATGTTCCCTCTCCCCGGCAGTATTTT. The chain links TRBV29-1 to TRBJ2-3; D uncertain. The CDR3 is 12 residues long. The germline V and J ends were trimmed by 3 bases and 11 bases, with 15 bases remaining between them. The germline V gene has CDR1 SQVTM and CDR2 ANQGSEA.

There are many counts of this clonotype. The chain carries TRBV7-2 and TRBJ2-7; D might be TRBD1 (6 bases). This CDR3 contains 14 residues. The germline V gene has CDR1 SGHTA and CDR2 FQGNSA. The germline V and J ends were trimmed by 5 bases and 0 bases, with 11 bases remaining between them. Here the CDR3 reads CASSQSRGSYEQYF. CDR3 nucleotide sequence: TGTGCCAGCAGCCAAAGCAGGGGCTCCTACGAGCAGTACTTC.

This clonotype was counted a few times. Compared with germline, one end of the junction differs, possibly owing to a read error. The CDR3 DNA reads TGTGCCAGCAGCTGGGGGAAATCACCCCTCAACTTT. This encodes CASSWGKSPLNF. The chain couples TRBV5-6 to TRBJ1-6; TRBD1 is a possible D gene (5 bases). This CDR3 is 12 amino acids long. Per germline, CDR1 SGHDT and CDR2 YYEEEE.

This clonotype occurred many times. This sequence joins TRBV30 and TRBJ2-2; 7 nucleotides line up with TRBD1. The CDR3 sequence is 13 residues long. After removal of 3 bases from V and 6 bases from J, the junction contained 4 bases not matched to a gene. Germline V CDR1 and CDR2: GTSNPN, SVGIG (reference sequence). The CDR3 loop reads CAWSEQGSGELFF. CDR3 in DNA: TGTGCCTGGAGCGAACAGGGGTCCGGGGAGCTGTTTTTT.

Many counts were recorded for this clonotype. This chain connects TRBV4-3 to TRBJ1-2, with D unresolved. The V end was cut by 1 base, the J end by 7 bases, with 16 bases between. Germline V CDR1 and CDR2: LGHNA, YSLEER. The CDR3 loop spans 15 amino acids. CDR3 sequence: CASSQVAEGLGGYTF. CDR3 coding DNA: TGCGCCAGCAGCCAAGTGGCAGAGGGCCTTGGTGGCTACACCTTC.

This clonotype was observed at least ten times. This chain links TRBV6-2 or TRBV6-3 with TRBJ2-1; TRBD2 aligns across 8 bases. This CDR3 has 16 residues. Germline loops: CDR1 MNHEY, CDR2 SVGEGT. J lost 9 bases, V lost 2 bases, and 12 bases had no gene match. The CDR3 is CASSYGSSGKGGEQFF. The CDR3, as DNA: TGTGCCAGCAGTTACGGCAGTAGCGGGAAGGGTGGTGAGCAGTTCTTC.

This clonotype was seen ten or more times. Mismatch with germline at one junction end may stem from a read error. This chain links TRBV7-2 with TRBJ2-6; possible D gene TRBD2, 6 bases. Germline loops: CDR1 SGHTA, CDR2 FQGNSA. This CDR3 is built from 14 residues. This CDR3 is CASSLADSRGVLTF. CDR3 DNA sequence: TGTGCCAGCAGTTTAGCGGACTCACGGGGCGTCCTGACTTTC.

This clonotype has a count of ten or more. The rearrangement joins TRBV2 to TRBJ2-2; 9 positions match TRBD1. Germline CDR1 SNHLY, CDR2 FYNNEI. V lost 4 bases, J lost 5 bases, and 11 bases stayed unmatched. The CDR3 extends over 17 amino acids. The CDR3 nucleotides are TGTGCCAGCAGTGGATCGGGACAGGGATTTTGGACCGGGGAGCTGTTTTTT. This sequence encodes CASSGSGQGFWTGELFF.

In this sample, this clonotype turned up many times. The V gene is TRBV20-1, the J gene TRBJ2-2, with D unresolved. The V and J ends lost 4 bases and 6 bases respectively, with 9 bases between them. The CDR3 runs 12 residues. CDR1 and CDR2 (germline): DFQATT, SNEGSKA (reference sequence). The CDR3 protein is CSATSRAGELFF. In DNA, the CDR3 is TGCAGTGCTACCTCCCGGGCCGGGGAGCTGTTTTTT.

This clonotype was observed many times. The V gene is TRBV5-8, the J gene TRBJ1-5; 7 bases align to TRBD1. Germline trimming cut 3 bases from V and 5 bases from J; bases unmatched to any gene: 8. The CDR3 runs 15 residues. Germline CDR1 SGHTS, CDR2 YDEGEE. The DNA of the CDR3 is TGTGCCAGCAGCTCAACCGGACAGGCCGATCAGCCCCAGCATTTT. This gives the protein CASSSTGQADQPQHF.

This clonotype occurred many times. Written as DNA, the CDR3 is TGTGCCAGCAGCCCAGTGGGGACAGATACGCAGTATTTT. Amino acid sequence: CASSPVGTDTQYF. The J gene is TRBJ2-3, the V gene TRBV7-2; D call uncertain. Germline assignment: CDR1 SGHTA and CDR2 FQGNSA. The CDR3 contains 13 residues. Trimming took off 5 bases at V and 3 bases at J, with 9 bases between the two ends.

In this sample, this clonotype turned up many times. The CDR3 nucleotides are TGCGCCAGCAGAAGGACAGGTCTTACCTCTTCTGGAAACACCATATATTTT. Its protein is CASRRTGLTSSGNTIYF. The rearrangement links TRBV10-2 to TRBJ1-3; 7 positions agree with TRBD1. CDR1 and CDR2 (germline): WSHSY, SAAADI. There are 17 residues in the CDR3. Trimming cost V 6 bases and J 1 base; bases outside gene matches: 12.

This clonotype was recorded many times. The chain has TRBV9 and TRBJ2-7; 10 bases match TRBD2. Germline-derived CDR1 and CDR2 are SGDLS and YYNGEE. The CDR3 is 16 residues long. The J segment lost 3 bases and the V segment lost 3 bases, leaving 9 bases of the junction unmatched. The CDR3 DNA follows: TGTGCCAGCAGCGCCCATACTAGCGGGAAGGACTACGAGCAGTACTTC. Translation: CASSAHTSGKDYEQYF.

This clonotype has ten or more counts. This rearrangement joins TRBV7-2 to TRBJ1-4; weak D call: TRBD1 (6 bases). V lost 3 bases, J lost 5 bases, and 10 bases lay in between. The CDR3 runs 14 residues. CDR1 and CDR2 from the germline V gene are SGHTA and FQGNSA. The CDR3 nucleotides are TGTGCCAGCAGCTTCCAAAGGGGGAATGAAAAACTGTTTTTT. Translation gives CASSFQRGNEKLFF.

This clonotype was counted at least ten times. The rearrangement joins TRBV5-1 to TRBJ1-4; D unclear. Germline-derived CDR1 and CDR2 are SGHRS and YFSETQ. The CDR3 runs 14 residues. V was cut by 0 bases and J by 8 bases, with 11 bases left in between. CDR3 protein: CASSLVLGGEKLFF. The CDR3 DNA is TGCGCCAGCAGCTTGGTGCTGGGAGGAGAAAAACTGTTTTTT. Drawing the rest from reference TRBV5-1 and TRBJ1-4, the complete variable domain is KAGVTQTPRYLIKTRGQQVTLSCSPISGHRSVSWYQQTPGQGLQFLFEYFSETQRNKGNFPGRFSGRQFSNSRSEMNVSTLELGDSALYLCASSLVLGGEKLFFGSGTQLSVL.

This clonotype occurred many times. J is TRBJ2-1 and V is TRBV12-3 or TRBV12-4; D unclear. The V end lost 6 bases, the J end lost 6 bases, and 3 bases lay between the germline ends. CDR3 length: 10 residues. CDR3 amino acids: CASSLNEQFF. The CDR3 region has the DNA TGTGCCAGCAGCCTCAATGAGCAGTTCTTC.